The 17 T cell receptor beta chains below were found in one sample sequenced in a study of blood T cell repertoires in COVID-19. TCRdb keeps only in-frame clones here, not all; method: immunoSEQ multiplex PCR. The sample has over 150,000 clones, 80% to 85% seen once; the top ten hold about 10%. The sequenced material came from peripheral blood. The receptors shown here come from a woman aged 80 or older with active or convalescent COVID-19.

This clone was picked up a small number of times. The chain employs TRBV6-5 and TRBJ2-7; D perhaps matches TRBD1 (6 bases). This CDR3 is built from 12 residues. Germline V gives CDR1 MNHEY, CDR2 SVGAGI. Trimming removed 11 bases from V and 2 bases from J, with 13 bases in between. The CDR3 loop is CAGGRGAYEQYF. CDR3 bases: TGTGCCGGGGGCAGGGGCGCCTACGAGCAGTACTTC.

This clone occurred once. The V call is TRBV2, the J call TRBJ2-1; weak D call: TRBD1 (6 bases). Germline V gene sequence: CDR1 SNHLY, CDR2 FYNNEI. V was clipped by 6 bases and J by 9 bases, with 18 bases between them. The CDR3 has 14 amino acids. CDR3 sequence (DNA): TGTGCCAGCAGCCCGGAACAGGGAATGGGTGAGCAGTTCTTC. Its translation: CASSPEQGMGEQFF.

The CDR3 is CASSQERTGGFSGNTIYF. CDR3 nucleotide sequence: TGTGCCAGCAGCCAAGAACGGACAGGGGGCTTCTCTGGAAACACCATATATTTT. J is TRBJ1-3 and V is TRBV4-2; 11 bases line up with TRBD1. The CDR3 runs 18 residues. V dropped 0 bases and J dropped 0; count of bases not matched to a gene: 4. Germline CDR1 is LGHNA and CDR2 is YNFKEQ.

The V and J genes are TRBV10-3 and TRBJ1-1; D is possibly TRBD1 (5 bases). Trimming took off 6 bases at V and 1 base at J, with 9 bases between the two ends. The CDR3 has 13 residues. Germline assignment: CDR1 ENHRY and CDR2 SYGVKD. The CDR3 protein is CAIRTDSNTEAFF. In DNA, the CDR3 is TGTGCCATCAGGACAGACTCGAACACTGAAGCTTTCTTT.

The chain recombines TRBV27 with TRBJ1-6; D may be TRBD1 (5 bases). Germline loops: CDR1 MNHEY, CDR2 SMNVEV (reference sequence). This CDR3 has 15 amino acids. V was trimmed by 3 bases and J by 3 bases, leaving 9 bases between them. DNA for the CDR3: TGTGCCAGCAGTTTGGGGCGGGACTATAATTCACCCCTCCACTTT. It translates to CASSLGRDYNSPLHF.

This chain links TRBV7-2 with TRBJ1-2; 8 bases fit TRBD1. The CDR3 is made up of 13 amino acids. Germline values: CDR1 SGHTA, CDR2 FQGNSA. The ends lost 1 base at V and 8 bases at J; junction bases unmatched: 3. CDR3 protein: CASSLGTGRGYTF. DNA of the CDR3: TGTGCCAGCAGCTTAGGGACAGGGAGAGGCTACACCTTC.

The chain recombines TRBV9 with TRBJ1-2, with no clear D. Germline V gene lookup returns CDR1 SGDLS and CDR2 YYNGEE. V was cut by 0 bases and J by 0 bases, with 9 bases left in between. CDR3 length equals 15 residues. The chain's CDR3 is CASSVELRANYGYTF. The CDR3 DNA reads as TGTGCCAGCAGCGTAGAATTAAGAGCTAACTATGGCTACACCTTC.

A few counts support this clone. The J gene is TRBJ1-2, the V gene TRBV6-4, with D hard to call. Deletions cut 0 bases from V and 6 bases from J, with 11 bases between. The CDR3 runs 14 residues. Germline V gene lookup returns CDR1 MRHNA and CDR2 SNTAGT. Here the CDR3 DNA reads TGTGCCAGCAGTGACTCGTACAGATCCGATGGCTACACCTTC. This encodes CASSDSYRSDGYTF.

The chain joins TRBV7-3 to TRBJ2-5; the match to TRBD2 covers 10 bases. The junction had 4 bases not matched to a gene; V was cut back by 5 bases and J by 1 base. The CDR3 has 15 amino acids. Germline CDR1 and CDR2: SGHTA and FQGTGA. CDR3 nucleotide sequence: TGTGCCAGCAGCCTCATAGCGGGGGGCCAAGAGACCCAGTACTTC. Translation gives CASSLIAGGQETQYF.

The rearrangement links TRBV20-1 to TRBJ1-6, with 10 bases matching TRBD1. V lost 3 bases to trimming and J lost 10 bases; unmatched junction nucleotides: 6. Germline V CDR1 and CDR2: DFQATT, SNEGSKA (reference sequence). There are 14 residues in the CDR3. CDR3 loop: CSASEDRGRSPLHF. CDR3 in DNA: TGCAGTGCTAGTGAAGACAGGGGGCGGTCACCCCTCCACTTT.

The rearrangement joins TRBV19 to TRBJ1-1, with D possibly TRBD1 on 6 matching bases. Germline loops: CDR1 LNHDA, CDR2 SQIVND (reference sequence). CDR3 size: 12 residues. V was cut by 7 bases and J by 6 bases, with 12 bases left in between. Here the CDR3 reads CASKGDRAEAFF. The DNA of the CDR3 is TGTGCCAGTAAGGGGGATAGGGCTGAAGCTTTCTTT.

Points on this clone: At one of its ends the junction is not consistent with the germline gene, which may arise from a read error. The chain has TRBV10-3 and TRBJ2-3, with TRBD2 matching 14 bases. This CDR3 comprises 14 residues. Germline V gene lookup returns CDR1 ENHRY and CDR2 SYGVKD. The CDR3 DNA reads as TGTGCCATCAATGAGGGACTAGCGGGGGTTACGCAGTATTTT. This encodes CAINEGLAGVTQYF.

The genes are TRBV5-6 and TRBJ2-2; 9 nucleotides agree with TRBD1. CDR1 and CDR2 (germline): SGHDT, YYEEEE. V was clipped by 6 bases and J by 3 bases; unmatched bases: 6. The CDR3 loop spans 15 amino acids. The CDR3 sequence: CASTSGTGYTGELFF. The CDR3 DNA follows: TGTGCCAGCACCTCCGGGACAGGGTACACCGGGGAGCTGTTTTTT.

This chain uses TRBV6-1 with TRBJ1-2, with a possible D match to TRBD1 (5 bases). Germline V lookup: CDR1 MNHNS, CDR2 SASEGT. V lost 0 bases, J lost 1 base, and 9 bases lay in between. The CDR3 has 15 amino acids. As DNA, the CDR3 is TGTGCCAGCAGTGAAGCACAGGTCATTAACTATGGCTACACCTTC. It yields the protein CASSEAQVINYGYTF.

The genes are TRBV5-6 and TRBJ2-2; 8 bases map to TRBD2. Germline V CDR1 and CDR2: SGHDT, YYEEEE. CDR3 size: 18 residues. Trimming cost V 6 bases and J 0 bases; bases outside gene matches: 13. The CDR3 bases are TGTGCCAGCACCGCTGTAGGATTGGGACTAGCGAACACCGGGGAGCTGTTTTTT. This sequence encodes CASTAVGLGLANTGELFF.

V usage is TRBV18 and J usage is TRBJ2-5; no reliable D call. The V gene's germline CDR1 is KGHSH and CDR2 LQKENI. V gave up 3 bases and J gave up 2 bases, with 4 bases separating them. This CDR3 has 12 residues. This CDR3 is CASSPVQETQYF. CDR3 DNA: TGTGCCAGCTCACCTGTACAAGAGACCCAGTACTTC.

This chain links TRBV19 with TRBJ1-1; 7 nucleotides line up with TRBD1. V lost 1 base, J lost 1 base, and 3 bases stayed unmatched. Germline assignment: CDR1 LNHDA and CDR2 SQIVND (reference sequence). The CDR3 spans 15 residues. The CDR3 nucleotides are TGTGCCAGTAGTATAGGGAGGACAGGGAACACTGAAGCTTTCTTT. It codes for CASSIGRTGNTEAFF.